The 7 T cell receptor beta chains given below trace back to one sample, sequenced in a study of blood T cell repertoires in COVID-19. Assay used: immunoSEQ multiplex PCR; TCRdb lists only in-frame clones, some missing. The data hold around 620,000 clones, with 75% to 90% observed a single time. The sequenced material came from peripheral blood. The source of these receptors is a woman younger than 35 with acute or convalescent COVID-19.

The genes are TRBV12-3 or TRBV12-4 and TRBJ2-7, with D maybe TRBD2 (6 bases). Trimming pared 3 bases from V and 3 bases from J, leaving 9 bases between. The CDR3 runs to 13 residues. CDR3 bases: TGTGCCAGCAGTTTTCAAGCGGGCTACGAGCAGTACTTC. Its translation is CASSFQAGYEQYF.

The V gene is TRBV10-3, the J gene TRBJ1-2, with TRBD1 as a possible D gene (6 bases). Trimming took off 11 bases at V and 6 bases at J, with 19 bases between the two ends. Germline V gene data show CDR1 as ENHRY and CDR2 as SYGVKD. CDR3 size: 13 residues. Written as DNA, the CDR3 is TGTGCCGCGACCCCCGGCAGGGGTGATGGCTACACCTTC. Translated: CAATPGRGDGYTF.

The V call is TRBV5-1, the J call TRBJ1-3, with a tentative D call TRBD1 (5 bases). Trimming took off 0 bases at V and 0 bases at J, with 10 bases between the two ends. The CDR3 consists of 16 residues. CDR1 is SGHRS and CDR2 is YFSETQ in the germline V gene. The CDR3 here is CASSLVSGGSGNTIYF. CDR3 nucleotide sequence: TGCGCCAGCAGCTTGGTTTCCGGGGGCTCTGGAAACACCATATATTTT.

The V gene is TRBV2, the J gene TRBJ1-5; the D is unclear. V was pared by 7 bases and J by 9 bases, with 16 bases between. The germline gives CDR1 SNHLY, CDR2 FYNNEI. The CDR3 length is 13 residues. The CDR3 region has the DNA TGTGCCAGCACTACAGCCCATTACGCGCCCCAGCATTTT. It is translated as CASTTAHYAPQHF. Full variable domain (rest looked up from reference TRBV2 and TRBJ1-5): EPEVTQTPSHQVTQMGQEVILRCVPISNHLYFYWYRQILGQKVEFLVSFYNNEISEKSEIFDDQFSVERPDGSNFTLKIRSTKLEDSAMYFCASTTAHYAPQHFGDGTRLSIL.

The chain has TRBV27 and TRBJ2-7; 9 bases match TRBD2. The V gene's germline CDR1 is MNHEY and CDR2 SMNVEV (reference sequence). Trimming took 6 bases from V and 2 from J; bases not matched to a gene: 8. This CDR3 comprises 15 residues. CDR3 nucleotides: TGTGCCAGCAGCTTCTTCGCGGGGGGGACCTACGAGCAGTACTTC. Translation gives CASSFFAGGTYEQYF.

The genes are TRBV7-9 and TRBJ1-1; perhaps TRBD1 as D (6 bases). Germline V CDR1 and CDR2: SEHNR, FQNEAQ (reference sequence). Deletions cut 6 bases from V and 5 bases from J, with 10 bases between. The CDR3 is 12 residues long. The chain's CDR3 is CASRETGTEAFF. The CDR3 bases are TGTGCCAGCAGAGAAACAGGGACTGAAGCTTTCTTT.

This clone was picked up one time. The chain recombines TRBV12-3 or TRBV12-4 with TRBJ2-7; TRBD2 matches 8 bases. The J segment lost 3 bases and the V segment lost 5 bases, leaving 3 bases of the junction unmatched. This CDR3 is 13 amino acids long. CDR3 sequence reads: CASSRGGYYEQYF. CDR3 DNA sequence: TGTGCCAGCAGTCGGGGGGGGTACTACGAGCAGTACTTC.